Sequencing of this T cell receptor (beta chain) was carried out in a study of cytomegalovirus exposure and HLA in healthy donors. The wider study: Unique TCR beta sequences numbering around 110 million came from roughly 180 million T cells in an earlier analysis.

13 Jbeta primers and 60 Vbeta primers were used for the PCR. Here immunoSEQ multiplex PCR was the method, and the copy in TCRdb shows in-frame clones only, minus some. The sample shows 140,000 to 150,000 clones, 70% to 85% of them seen only once. Broader study findings: Researchers reported in a later analysis that a missense DCLRE1C variant was tied to TCR beta V- and J-gene trimming. The study reported that TCR beta sequences accurately predicted HLA-A and HLA-B alleles in most subjects. Most TCR beta V segments were productive about 90% or about 30% of the time in an earlier analysis.

A note on this clone: The antigen is undetermined.

The CDR3 length is 17 residues. The germline V gene has CDR1 LNHDA and CDR2 SQIVND (reference sequence). Trimming left V 7 bases short and J 0 bases short, with 19 bases between. The TCR was taken from a woman in her fifties or sixties in good health and CMV-seropositive. The material sequenced was PBMCs. The chain combines TRBV19 with TRBJ2-4; D possibly corresponds to TRBD1 (5 bases). CDR3 nucleotide sequence: TGTGCCAGTACTTCCCGCACAGGAGACCTAGCCAAAAACATTCAGTACTTC. This sequence encodes CASTSRTGDLAKNIQYF.